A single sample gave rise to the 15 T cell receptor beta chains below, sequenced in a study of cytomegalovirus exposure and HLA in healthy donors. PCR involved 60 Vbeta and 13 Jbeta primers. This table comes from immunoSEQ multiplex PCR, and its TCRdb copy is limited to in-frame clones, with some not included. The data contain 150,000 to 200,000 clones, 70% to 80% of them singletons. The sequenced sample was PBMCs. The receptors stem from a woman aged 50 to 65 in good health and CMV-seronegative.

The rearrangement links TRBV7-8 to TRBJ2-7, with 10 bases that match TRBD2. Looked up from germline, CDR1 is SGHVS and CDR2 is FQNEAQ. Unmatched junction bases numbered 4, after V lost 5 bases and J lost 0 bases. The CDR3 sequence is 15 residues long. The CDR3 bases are TGTGCCAGCAGCCCGTGGACTAGCGGCTCCTACGAGCAGTACTTC. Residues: CASSPWTSGSYEQYF.

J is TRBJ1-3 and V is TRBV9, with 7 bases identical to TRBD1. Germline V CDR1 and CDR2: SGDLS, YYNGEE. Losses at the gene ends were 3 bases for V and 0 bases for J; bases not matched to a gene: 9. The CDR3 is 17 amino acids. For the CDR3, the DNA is TGTGCCAGCAGCGCTGATCCGGGACAGCGCTCTGGAAACACCATATATTTT. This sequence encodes CASSADPGQRSGNTIYF.

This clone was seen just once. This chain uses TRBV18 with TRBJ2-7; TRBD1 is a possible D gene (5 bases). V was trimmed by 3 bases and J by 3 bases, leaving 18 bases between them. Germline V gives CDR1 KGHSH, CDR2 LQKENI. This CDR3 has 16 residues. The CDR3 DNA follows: TGTGCCAGCTCACCCAAACAGGATGCTGAGGTCTACGAGCAGTACTTC. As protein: CASSPKQDAEVYEQYF.

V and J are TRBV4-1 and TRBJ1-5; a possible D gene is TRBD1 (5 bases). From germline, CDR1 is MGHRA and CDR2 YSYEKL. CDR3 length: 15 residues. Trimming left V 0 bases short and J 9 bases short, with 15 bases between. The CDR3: CASSQEAGTFRPQHF. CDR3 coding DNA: TGCGCCAGCAGCCAAGAGGCCGGGACTTTCCGGCCCCAGCATTTT.

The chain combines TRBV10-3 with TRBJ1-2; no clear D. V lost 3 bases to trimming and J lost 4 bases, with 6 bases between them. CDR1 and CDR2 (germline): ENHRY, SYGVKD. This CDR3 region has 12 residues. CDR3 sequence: CAISETGYGYTF. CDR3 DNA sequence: TGTGCCATCAGTGAAACCGGCTATGGCTACACCTTC.

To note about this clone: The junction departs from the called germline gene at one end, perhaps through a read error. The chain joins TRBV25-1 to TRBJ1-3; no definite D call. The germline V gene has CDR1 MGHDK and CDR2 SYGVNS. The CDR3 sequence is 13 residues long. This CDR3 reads CASRSASGNTVYF. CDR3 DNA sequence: TGTGCCAGCAGAAGCGCCTCTGGAAACACCGTATATTTT.

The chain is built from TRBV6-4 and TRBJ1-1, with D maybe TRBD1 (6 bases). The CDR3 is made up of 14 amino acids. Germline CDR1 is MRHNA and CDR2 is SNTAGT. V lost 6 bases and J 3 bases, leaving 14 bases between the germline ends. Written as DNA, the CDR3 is TGTGCCAGCAGCCCGGGACACAGGGACACTGAAGCTTTCTTT. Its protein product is CASSPGHRDTEAFF.

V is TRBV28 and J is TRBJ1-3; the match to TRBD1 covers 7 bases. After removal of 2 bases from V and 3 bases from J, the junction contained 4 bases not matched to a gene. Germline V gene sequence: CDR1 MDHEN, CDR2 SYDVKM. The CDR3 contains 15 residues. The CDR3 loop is CASSLPGGSGNTIYF. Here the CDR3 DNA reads TGTGCCAGCAGTTTACCAGGGGGTAGTGGAAACACCATATATTTT. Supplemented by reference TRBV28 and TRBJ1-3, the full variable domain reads DVKVTQSSRYLVKRTGEKVFLECVQDMDHENMFWYRQDPGLGLRLIYFSYDVKMKEKGDIPEGYSVSREKKERFSLILESASTNQTSMYLCASSLPGGSGNTIYFGEGSWLTVV.

In DNA form, the CDR3 reads TGTGCCAGCAGACAGGACAGGGCGTCCTATAATTCACCCCTCCACTTT. Protein product: CASRQDRASYNSPLHF. This rearrangement joins TRBV2 to TRBJ1-6; 8 bases agree with TRBD1. There are 16 residues in the CDR3. With V trimmed by 6 bases and J by 1 base, 5 bases remained unmatched. CDR1 and CDR2 (germline): SNHLY, FYNNEI.

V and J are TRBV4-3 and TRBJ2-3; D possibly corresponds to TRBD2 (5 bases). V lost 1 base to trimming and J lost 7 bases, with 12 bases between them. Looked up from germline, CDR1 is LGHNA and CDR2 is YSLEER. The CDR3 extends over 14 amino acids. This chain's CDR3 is CASSQGRGPNTQYF. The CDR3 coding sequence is TGCGCCAGCAGCCAAGGTCGAGGGCCGAATACGCAGTATTTT.

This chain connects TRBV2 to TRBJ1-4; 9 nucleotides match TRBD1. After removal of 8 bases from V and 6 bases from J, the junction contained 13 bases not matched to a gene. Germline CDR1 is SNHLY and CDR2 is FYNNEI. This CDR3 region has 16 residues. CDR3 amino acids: CASGTGRVSRDEKLFF. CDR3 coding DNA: TGTGCCAGCGGGACAGGGAGGGTTTCTCGGGATGAAAAACTGTTTTTT.

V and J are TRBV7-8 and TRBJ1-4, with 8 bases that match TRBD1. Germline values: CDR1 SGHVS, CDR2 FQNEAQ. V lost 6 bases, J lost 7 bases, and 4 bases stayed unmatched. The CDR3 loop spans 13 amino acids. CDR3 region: CASRRGQGEKLFF. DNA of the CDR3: TGTGCCAGCAGGCGTGGACAGGGTGAAAAACTGTTTTTT.

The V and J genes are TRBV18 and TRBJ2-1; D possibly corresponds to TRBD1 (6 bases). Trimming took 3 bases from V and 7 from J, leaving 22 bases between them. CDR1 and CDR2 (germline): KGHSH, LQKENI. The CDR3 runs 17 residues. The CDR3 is CASSPRTDLFGKNEQFF. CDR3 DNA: TGTGCCAGCTCACCGCGGACAGATCTTTTCGGGAAGAATGAGCAGTTCTTC.

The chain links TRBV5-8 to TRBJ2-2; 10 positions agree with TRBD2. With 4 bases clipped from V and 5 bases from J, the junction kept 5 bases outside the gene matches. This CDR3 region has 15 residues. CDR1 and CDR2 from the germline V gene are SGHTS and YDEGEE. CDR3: CASSPVAGGTGELFF. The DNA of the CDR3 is TGTGCCAGCAGCCCGGTAGCGGGGGGAACCGGGGAGCTGTTTTTT.

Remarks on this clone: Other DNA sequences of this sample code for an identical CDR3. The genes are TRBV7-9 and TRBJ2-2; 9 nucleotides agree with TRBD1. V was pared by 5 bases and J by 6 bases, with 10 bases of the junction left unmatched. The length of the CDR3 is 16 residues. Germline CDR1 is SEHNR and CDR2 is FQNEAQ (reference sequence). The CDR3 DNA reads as TGTGCCAGCAGCCCACCGGGACAGGGTCTGGCCGGGGAGCTGTTTTTT. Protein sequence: CASSPPGQGLAGELFF.